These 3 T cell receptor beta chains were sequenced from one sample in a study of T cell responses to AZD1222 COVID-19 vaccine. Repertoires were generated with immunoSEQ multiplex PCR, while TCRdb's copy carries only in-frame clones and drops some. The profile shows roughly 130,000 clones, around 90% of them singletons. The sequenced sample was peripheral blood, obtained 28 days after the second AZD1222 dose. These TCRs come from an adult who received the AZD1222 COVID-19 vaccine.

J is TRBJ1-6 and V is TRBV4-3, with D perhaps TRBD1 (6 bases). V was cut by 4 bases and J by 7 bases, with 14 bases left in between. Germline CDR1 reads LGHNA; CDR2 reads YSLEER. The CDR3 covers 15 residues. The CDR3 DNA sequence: TGCGCCAGCAGCCCTGAGACAGGTGGCAATTCACCCCTCCACTTT. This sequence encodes CASSPETGGNSPLHF.

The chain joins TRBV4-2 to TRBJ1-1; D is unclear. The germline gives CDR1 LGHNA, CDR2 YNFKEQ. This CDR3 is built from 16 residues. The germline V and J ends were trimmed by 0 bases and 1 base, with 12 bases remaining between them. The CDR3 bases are TGTGCCAGCAGCCAAGATGTTAGCGGAAGGAACACTGAAGCTTTCTTT. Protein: CASSQDVSGRNTEAFF.

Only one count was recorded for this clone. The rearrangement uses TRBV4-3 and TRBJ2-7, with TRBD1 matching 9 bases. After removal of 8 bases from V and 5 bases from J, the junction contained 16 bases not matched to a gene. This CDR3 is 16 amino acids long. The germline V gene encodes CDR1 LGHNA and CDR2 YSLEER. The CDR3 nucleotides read TGCGCCAGCTCTTTGGCGGATGGGACAGGGAGCCACGAGCAGTACTTC. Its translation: CASSLADGTGSHEQYF.